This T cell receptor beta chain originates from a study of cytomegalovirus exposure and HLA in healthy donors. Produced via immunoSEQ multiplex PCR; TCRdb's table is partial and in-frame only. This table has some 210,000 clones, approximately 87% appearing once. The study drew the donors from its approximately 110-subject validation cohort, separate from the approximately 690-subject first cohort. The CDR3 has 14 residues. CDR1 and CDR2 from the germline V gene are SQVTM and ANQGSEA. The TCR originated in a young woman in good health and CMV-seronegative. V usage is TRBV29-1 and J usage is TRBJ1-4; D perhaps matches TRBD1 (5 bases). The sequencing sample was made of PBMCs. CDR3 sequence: CSTDWAGTGEKLFF. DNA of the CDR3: TGCAGTACCGACTGGGCAGGGACTGGGGAAAAACTGTTTTTT. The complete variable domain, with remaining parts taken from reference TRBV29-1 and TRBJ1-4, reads SAVISQKPSRDICQRGTSLTIQCQVDSQVTMMFWYRQQPGQSLTLIATANQGSEATYESGFVIDKFPISRPNLTFSTLTVSNMSPEDSSIYLCSTDWAGTGEKLFFGSGTQLSVL.